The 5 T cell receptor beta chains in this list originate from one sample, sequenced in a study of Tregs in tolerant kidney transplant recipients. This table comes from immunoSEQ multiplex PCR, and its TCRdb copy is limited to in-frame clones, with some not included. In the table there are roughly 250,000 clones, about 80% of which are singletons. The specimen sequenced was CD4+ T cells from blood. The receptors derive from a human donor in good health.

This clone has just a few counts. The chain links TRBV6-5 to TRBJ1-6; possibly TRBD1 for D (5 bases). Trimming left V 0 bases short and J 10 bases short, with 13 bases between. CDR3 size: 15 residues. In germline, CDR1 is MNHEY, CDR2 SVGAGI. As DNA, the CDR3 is TGTGCCAGCAGTTACTCGATGCAGGGAGACTCACCCCTCCACTTT. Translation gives CASSYSMQGDSPLHF.

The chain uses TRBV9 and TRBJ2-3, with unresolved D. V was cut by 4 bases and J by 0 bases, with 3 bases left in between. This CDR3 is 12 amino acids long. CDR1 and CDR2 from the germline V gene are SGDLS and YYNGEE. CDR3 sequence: CASSQSTDTQYF. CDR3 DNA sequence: TGTGCCAGCAGCCAGAGCACAGATACGCAGTATTTT.

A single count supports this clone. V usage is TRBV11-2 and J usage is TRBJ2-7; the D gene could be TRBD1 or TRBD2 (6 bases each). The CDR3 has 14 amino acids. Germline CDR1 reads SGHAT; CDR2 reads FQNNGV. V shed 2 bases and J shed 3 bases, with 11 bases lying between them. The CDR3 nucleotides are TGTGCCAGCAGCTTACCTCGGGGGCACTACGAGCAGTACTTC. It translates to CASSLPRGHYEQYF.

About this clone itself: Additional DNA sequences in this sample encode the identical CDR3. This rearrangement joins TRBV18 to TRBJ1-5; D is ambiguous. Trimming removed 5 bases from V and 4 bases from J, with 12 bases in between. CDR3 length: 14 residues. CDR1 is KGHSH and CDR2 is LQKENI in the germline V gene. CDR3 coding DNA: TGTGCCAGCTCAGTCGGAAAAGGGAATCAGCCCCAGCATTTT. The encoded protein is CASSVGKGNQPQHF.

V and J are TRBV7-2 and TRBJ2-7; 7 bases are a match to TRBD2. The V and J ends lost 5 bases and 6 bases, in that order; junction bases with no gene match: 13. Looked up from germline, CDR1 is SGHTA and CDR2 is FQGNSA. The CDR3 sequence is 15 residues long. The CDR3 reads CASSPRLAGAPEQYF. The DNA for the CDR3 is TGTGCCAGCAGCCCTCGGTTGGCGGGAGCTCCCGAGCAGTACTTC.